The TCR beta chain under discussion was sequenced for a study of OX40 agonist ivuxolimab in advanced cancers. Clones were read by immunoSEQ multiplex PCR, and TCRdb kept only the in-frame ones, dropping some. The sample yields around 77,000 clones, just over 90% seen once. Between the trimmed V and J ends, which lost 5 bases and 4 bases, there was a span of 12 bases. Germline loops: CDR1 MDHEN, CDR2 SYDVKM. The CDR3 runs 14 residues. The sequences come from CD4+ or CD8+ T cells sorted from blood, collected in a trial of the OX40 agonist ivuxolimab. V is TRBV28 and J is TRBJ1-3; D remains ambiguous. This clonotype originated in an adult with an advanced solid tumor such as melanoma, head and neck, liver or kidney cancer. The CDR3 DNA reads TGTGCCAGCAGTCCGTCAGGTGCGGGAAACACCATATATTTT. It specifies CASSPSGAGNTIYF.